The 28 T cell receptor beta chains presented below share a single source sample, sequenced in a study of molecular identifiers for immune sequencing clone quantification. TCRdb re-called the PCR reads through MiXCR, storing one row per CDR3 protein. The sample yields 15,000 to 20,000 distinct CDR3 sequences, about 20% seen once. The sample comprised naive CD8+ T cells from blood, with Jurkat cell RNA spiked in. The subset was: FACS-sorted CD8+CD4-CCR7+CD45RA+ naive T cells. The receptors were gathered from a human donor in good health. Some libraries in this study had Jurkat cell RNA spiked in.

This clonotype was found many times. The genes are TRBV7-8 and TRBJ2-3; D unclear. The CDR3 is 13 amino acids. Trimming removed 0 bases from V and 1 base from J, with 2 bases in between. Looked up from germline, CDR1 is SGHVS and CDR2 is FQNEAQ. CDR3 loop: CASSLARTDTQYF. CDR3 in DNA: TGTGCCAGCAGCTTAGCTCGCACAGATACGCAGTATTTT.

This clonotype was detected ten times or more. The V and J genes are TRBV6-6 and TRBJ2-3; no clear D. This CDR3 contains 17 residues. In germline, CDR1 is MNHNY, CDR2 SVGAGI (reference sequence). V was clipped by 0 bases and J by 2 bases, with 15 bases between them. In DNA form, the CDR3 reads TGTGCCAGCAGTTACTCCGAGAAGCTAGGGTACACAGATACGCAGTATTTT. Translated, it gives CASSYSEKLGYTDTQYF.

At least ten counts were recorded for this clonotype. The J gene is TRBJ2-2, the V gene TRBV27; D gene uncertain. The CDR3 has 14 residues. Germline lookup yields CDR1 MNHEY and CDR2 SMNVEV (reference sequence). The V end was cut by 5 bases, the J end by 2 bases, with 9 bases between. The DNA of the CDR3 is TGTGCCAGCAGTCCCAAAGTCAACACCGGGGAGCTGTTTTTT. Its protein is CASSPKVNTGELFF.

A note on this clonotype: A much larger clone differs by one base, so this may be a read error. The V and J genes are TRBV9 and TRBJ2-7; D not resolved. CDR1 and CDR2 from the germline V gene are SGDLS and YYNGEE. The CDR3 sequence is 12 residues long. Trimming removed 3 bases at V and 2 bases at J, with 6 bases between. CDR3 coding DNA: TGTGCCAGCAGCGCAGGCACCTACGAGCAGTACTTC. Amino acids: CASSAGTYEQYF.

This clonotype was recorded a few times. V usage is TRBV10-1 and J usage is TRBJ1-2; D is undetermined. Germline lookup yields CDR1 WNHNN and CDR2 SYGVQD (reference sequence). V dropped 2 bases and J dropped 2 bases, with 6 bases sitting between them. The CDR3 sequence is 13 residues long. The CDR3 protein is CASSEALNYGYTF. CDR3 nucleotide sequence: TGCGCCAGCAGTGAGGCCCTAAACTATGGCTACACCTTC.

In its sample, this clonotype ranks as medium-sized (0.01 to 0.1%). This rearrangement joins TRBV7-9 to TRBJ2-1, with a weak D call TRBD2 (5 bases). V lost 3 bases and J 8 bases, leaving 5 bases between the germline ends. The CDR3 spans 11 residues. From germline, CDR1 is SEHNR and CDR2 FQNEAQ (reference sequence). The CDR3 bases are TGTGCCAGCAGCTTGGGAGATGAGCAGTTCTTC. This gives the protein CASSLGDEQFF.

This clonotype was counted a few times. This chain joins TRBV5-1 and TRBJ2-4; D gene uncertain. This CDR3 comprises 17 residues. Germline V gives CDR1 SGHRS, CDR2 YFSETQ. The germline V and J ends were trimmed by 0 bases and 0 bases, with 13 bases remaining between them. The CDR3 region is CASSLALAAVAKNIQYF. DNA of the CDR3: TGCGCCAGCAGCTTGGCCTTGGCGGCCGTAGCCAAAAACATTCAGTACTTC.

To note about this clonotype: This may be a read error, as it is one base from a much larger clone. This CDR3 reads CASTPPSSYEQYF. The CDR3 DNA is TGTGCCAGCACCCCCCCTAGTTCCTACGAGCAGTACTTC. The chain combines TRBV28 with TRBJ2-7; D is ambiguous. The CDR3 sequence is 13 residues long. Germline V gene data show CDR1 as MDHEN and CDR2 as SYDVKM. V lost 7 bases, J lost 1 base, and 11 bases lay in between.

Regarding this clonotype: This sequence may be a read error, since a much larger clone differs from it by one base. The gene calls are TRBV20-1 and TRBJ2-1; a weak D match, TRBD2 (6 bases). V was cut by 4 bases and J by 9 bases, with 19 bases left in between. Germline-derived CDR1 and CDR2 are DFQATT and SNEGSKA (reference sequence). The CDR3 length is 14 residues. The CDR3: CSANGSGPFGEQFF. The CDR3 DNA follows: TGCAGTGCTAACGGGAGCGGTCCTTTTGGTGAGCAGTTCTTC.

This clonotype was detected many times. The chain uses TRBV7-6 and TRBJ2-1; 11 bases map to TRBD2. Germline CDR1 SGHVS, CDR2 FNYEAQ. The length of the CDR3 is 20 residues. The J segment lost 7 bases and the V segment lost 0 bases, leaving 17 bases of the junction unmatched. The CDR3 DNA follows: TGTGCCAGCAGCTTAGCGCTGGGGGGCCTACTAGCGGGAGTTAAGAATGAGCAGTTCTTC. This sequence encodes CASSLALGGLLAGVKNEQFF.

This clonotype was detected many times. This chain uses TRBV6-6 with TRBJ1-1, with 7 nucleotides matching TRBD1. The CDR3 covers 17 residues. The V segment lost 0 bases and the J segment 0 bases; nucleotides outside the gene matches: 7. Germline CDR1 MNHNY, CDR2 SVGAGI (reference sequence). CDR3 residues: CASSYSGQPYMNTEAFF. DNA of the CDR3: TGTGCCAGCAGTTACTCGGGACAGCCTTACATGAACACTGAAGCTTTCTTT.

DNA of the CDR3: TGTGCCAGCAGTTACGGGGGACTAGTTGCTGAGCAGTTCTTC. Protein product: CASSYGGLVAEQFF. The chain is built from TRBV6-2 or TRBV6-3 and TRBJ2-1, with TRBD2 identical over 8 bases. The V and J ends lost 2 bases and 9 bases, in that order; junction bases with no gene match: 6. The CDR3 has 14 residues. CDR1 is MNHEY, CDR2 SVGEGT, per germline.

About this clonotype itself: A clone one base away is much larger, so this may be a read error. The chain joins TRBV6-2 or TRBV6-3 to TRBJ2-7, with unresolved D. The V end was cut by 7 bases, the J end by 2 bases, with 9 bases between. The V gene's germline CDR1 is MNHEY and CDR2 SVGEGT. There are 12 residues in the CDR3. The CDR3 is CASTHHPYEQYF. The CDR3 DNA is TGTGCCAGCACCCACCACCCCTACGAGCAGTACTTC.

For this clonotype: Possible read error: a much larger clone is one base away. In DNA, the CDR3 is TGTACCAGCAGGGGGGGGGGCTACGAGCAGTACTTC. Amino acids: CTSRGGGYEQYF. The rearrangement links TRBV28 to TRBJ2-7; D may be TRBD1 or TRBD2 (7 bases each). CDR1 and CDR2 from the germline V gene are MDHEN and SYDVKM. This CDR3 is built from 12 residues.

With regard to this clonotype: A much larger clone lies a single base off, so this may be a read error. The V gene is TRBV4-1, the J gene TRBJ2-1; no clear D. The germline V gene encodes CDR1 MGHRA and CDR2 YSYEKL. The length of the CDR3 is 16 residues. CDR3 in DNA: TGCGCCAGCAGCCAAGCGCCGAGGTTAGCCTACAATGAGCAGTCCTTC. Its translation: CASSQAPRLAYNEQSF.

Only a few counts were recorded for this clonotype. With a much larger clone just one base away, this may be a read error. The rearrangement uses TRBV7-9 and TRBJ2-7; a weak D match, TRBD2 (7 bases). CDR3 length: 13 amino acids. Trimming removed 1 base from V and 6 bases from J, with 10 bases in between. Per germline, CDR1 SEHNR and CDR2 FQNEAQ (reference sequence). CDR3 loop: CASSLEGGVEQYF. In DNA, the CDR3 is TGTGCCAGCAGCTTAGAGGGGGGGGTCGAGCAGTACTTC.

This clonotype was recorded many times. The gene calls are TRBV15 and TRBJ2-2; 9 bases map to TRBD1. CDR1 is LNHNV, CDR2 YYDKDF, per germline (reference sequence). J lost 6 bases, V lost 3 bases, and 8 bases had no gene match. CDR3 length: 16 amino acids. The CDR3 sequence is CATSSSTGGTAGELFF. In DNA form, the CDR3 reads TGTGCCACCAGCAGCAGTACAGGGGGCACGGCCGGGGAGCTGTTTTTT.

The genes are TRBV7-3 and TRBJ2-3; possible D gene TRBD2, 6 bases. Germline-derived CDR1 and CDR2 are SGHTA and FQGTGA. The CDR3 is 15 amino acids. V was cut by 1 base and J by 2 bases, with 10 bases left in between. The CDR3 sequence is CASSLNGGVTDTQYF. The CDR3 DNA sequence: TGTGCCAGCAGCTTAAATGGCGGGGTCACAGATACGCAGTATTTT. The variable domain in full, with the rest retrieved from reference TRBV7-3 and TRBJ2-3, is GAGVSQTPSNKVTEKGKYVELRCDPISGHTALYWYRQSLGQGPEFLIYFQGTGAADDSGLPNDRFFAVRPEGSVSTLKIQRTERGDSAVYLCASSLNGGVTDTQYFGPGTRLTVL.

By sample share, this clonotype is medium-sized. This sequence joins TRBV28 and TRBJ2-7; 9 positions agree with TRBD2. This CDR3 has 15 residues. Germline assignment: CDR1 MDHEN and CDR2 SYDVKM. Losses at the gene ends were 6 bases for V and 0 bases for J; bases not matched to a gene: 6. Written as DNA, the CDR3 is TGTGCCAGCAGCCCAAGACTAGCGGCCTCCTACGAGCAGTACTTC. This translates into CASSPRLAASYEQYF.

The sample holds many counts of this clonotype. The CDR3 DNA sequence: TGTGCCAGCAGCGTGGGGGGGGCGGGCCCCCTCACAGATACGCAGTATTTT. It is translated as CASSVGGAGPLTDTQYF. The chain couples TRBV9 to TRBJ2-3, with D tentatively TRBD2 (7 bases). V gave up 2 bases and J gave up 2 bases, with 18 bases separating them. CDR1 is SGDLS and CDR2 is YYNGEE in the germline V gene. The CDR3 runs to 17 residues.

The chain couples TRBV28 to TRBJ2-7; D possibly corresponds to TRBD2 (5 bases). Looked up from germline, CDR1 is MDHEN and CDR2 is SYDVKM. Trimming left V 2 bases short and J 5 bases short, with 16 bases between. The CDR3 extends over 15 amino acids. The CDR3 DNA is TGTGCCAGCAGTTTAATTAATAGTGGGAGCCACGAGCAGTACTTC. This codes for CASSLINSGSHEQYF.

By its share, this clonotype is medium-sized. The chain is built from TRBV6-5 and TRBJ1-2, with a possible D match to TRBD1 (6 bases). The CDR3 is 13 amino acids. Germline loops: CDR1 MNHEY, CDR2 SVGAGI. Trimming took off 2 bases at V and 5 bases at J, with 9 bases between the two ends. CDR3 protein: CASSYAGAYGYTF. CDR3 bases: TGTGCCAGCAGTTACGCAGGGGCTTATGGCTACACCTTC.

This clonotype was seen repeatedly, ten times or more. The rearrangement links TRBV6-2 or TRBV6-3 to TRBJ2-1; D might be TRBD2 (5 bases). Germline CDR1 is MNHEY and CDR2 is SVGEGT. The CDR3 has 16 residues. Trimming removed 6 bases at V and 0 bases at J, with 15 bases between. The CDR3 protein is CASSSTRSDSYNEQFF. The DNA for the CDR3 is TGTGCCAGCAGCAGCACTAGATCGGACTCCTACAATGAGCAGTTCTTC.

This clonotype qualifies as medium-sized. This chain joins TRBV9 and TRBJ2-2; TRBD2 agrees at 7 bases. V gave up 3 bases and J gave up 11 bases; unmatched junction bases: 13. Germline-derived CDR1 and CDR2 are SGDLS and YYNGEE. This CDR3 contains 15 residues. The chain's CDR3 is CASSGRGEGREELFF. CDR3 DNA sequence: TGTGCCAGCAGCGGCCGTGGGGAGGGCAGGGAAGAGCTGTTTTTT.

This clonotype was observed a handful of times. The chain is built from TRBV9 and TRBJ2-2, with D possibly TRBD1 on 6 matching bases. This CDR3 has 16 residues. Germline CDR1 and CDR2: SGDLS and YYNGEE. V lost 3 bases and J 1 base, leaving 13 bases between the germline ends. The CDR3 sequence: CASSAPTGKNTGELFF. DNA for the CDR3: TGTGCCAGCAGCGCGCCGACAGGAAAGAACACCGGGGAGCTGTTTTTT.

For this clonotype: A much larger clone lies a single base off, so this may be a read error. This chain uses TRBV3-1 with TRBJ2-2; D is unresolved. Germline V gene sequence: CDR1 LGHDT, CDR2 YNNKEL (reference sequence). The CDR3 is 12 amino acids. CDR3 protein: CANSQVDGELFF. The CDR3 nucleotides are TGTGCCAACAGCCAAGTCGACGGGGAGCTGTTTTTT.

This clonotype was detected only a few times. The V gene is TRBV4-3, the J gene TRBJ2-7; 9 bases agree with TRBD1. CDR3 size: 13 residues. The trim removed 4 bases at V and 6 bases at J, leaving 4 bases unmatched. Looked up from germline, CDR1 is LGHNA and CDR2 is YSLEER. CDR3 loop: CASSLGTGLEQYF. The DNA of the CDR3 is TGCGCCAGCAGCCTTGGGACAGGGCTCGAGCAGTACTTC.

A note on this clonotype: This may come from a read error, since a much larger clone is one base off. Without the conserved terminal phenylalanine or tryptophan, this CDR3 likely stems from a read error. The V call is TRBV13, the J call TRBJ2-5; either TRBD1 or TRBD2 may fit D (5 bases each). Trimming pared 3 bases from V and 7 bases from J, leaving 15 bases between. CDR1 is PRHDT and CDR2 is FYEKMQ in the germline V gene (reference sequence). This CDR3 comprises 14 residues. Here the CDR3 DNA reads TGTGCCAGCAGCTTGAGGGGTGGGCTGAGGACCCAGTACGTC. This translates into CASSLRGGLRTQYV.